The T cell receptor (beta chain) described here comes from a study of cytomegalovirus exposure and HLA in healthy donors. Trimming cost V 3 bases and J 6 bases, with 11 bases left between them. In germline, CDR1 is LNHNV, CDR2 YYDKDF (reference sequence). The CDR3 spans 13 residues. Whole-study results and caveats: There were three CMV-associated chains whose specificity for CMV antigens was confirmed in vitro.

The table lists this clone with a count of one. Its antigen is not identified. Primers for the PCR totalled 60 Vbeta and 13 Jbeta. Some clones are missing from TCRdb's copy, which holds only in-frame ones; the method was immunoSEQ multiplex PCR. This table holds 55,000 to 70,000 clones, around four fifths found once. At collection, donors were nominally healthy, but unrecorded immune exposures were probable. Sequencing was performed on PBMCs. The chain is built from TRBV15 and TRBJ1-2; D uncertain. The source of this sequence is a male donor in good health and CMV-seropositive. The CDR3 DNA reads TGTGCCACCAGCAGTGGTGGGCTGGATGGCTACACCTTC. It encodes CATSSGGLDGYTF.